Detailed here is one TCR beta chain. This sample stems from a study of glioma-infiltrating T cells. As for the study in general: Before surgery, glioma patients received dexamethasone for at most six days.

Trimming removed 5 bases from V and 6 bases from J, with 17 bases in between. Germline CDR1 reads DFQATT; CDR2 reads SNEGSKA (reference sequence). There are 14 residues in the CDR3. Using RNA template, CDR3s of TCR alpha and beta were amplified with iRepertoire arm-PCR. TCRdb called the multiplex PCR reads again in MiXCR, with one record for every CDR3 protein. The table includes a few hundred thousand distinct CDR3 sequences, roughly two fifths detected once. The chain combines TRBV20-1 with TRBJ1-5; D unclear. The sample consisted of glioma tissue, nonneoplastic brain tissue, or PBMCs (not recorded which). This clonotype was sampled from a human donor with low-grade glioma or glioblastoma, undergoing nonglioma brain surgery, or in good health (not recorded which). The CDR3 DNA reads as TGCAGTGCTCTGATCGAGACTAACCCTCAGCCCCAGCATTTT. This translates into CSALIETNPQPQHF.